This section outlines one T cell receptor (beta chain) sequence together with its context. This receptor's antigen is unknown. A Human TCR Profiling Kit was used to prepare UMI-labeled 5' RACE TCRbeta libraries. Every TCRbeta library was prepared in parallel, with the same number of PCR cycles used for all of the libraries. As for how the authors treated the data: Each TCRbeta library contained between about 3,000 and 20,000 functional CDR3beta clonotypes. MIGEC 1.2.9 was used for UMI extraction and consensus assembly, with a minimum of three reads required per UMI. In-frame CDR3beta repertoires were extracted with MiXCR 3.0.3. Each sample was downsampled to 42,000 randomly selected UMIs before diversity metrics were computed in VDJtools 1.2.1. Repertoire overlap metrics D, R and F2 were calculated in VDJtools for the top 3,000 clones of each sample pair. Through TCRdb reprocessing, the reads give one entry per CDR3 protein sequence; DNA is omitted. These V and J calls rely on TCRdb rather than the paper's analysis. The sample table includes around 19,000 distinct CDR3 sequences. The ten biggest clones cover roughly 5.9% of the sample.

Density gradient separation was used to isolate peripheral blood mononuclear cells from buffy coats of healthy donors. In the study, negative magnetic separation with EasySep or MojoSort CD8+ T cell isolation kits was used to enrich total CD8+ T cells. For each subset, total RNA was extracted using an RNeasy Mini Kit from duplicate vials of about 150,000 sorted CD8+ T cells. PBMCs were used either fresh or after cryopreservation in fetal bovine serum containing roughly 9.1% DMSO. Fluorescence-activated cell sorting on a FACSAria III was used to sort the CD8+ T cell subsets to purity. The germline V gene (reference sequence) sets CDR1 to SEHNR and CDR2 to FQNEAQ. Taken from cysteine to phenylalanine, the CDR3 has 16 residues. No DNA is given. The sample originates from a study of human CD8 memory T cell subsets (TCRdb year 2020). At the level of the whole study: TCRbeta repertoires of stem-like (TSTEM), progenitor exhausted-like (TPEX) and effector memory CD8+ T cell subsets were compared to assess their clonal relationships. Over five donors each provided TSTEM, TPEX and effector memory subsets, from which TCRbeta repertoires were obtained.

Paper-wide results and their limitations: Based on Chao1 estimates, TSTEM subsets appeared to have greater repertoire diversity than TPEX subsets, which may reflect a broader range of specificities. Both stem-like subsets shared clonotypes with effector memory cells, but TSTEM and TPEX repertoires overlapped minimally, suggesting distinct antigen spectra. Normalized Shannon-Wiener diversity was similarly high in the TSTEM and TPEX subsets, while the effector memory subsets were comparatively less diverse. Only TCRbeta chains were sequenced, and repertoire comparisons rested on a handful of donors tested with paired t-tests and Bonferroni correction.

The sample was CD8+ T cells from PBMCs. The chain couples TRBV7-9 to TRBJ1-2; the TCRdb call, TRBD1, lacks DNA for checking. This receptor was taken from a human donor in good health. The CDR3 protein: CASSADRGPGSYGYTF.